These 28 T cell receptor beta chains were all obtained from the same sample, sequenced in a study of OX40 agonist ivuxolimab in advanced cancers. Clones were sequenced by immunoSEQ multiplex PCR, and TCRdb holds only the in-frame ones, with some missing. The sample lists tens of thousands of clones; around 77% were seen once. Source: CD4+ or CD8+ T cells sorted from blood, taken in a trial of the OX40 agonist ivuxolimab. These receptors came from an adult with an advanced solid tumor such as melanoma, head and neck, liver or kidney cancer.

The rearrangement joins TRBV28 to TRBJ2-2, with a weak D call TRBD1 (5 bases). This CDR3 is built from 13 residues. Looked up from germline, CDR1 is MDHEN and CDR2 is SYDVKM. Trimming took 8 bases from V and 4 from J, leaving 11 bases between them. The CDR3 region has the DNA TGTGCCAGCGAAGTCAGGGCCACCGGGGAGCTGTTTTTT. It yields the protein CASEVRATGELFF.

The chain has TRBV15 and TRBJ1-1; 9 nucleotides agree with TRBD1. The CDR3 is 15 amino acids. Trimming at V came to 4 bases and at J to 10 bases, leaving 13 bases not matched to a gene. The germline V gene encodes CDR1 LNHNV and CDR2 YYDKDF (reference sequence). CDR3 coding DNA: TGTGCCACCAGCACCCCCGGGACAGGGACATTAGTAGCTTTCTTT. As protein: CATSTPGTGTLVAFF.

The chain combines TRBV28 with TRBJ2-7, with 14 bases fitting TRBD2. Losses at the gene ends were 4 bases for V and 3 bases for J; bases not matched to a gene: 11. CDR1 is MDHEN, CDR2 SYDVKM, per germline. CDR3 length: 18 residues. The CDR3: CASSSFGLAGGGGYEQYF. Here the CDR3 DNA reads TGTGCCAGCAGTTCGTTCGGACTAGCGGGAGGAGGGGGCTACGAGCAGTACTTC.

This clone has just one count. The CDR3 region is CASSLGQGAYEQYF. As DNA, the CDR3 is TGTGCCAGCAGTTTGGGACAGGGGGCTTACGAGCAGTACTTC. The rearrangement uses TRBV6-6 and TRBJ2-7, with 12 positions matching TRBD1. V dropped 4 bases and J dropped 4; count of bases not matched to a gene: 2. The CDR3 is made up of 14 amino acids. From germline, CDR1 is MNHNY and CDR2 SVGAGI (reference sequence).

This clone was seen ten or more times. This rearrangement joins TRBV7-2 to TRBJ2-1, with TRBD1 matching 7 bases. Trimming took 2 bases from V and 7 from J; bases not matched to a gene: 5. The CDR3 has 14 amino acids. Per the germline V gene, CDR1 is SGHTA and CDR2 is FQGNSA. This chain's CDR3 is CASSLMAGGNEQFF. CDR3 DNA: TGTGCCAGCAGCTTAATGGCAGGGGGAAATGAGCAGTTCTTC.

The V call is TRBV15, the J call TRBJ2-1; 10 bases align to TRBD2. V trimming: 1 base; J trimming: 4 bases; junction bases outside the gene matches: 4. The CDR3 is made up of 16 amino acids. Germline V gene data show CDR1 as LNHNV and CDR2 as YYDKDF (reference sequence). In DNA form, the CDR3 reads TGTGCCACCAGCAGAGGAGGGACTAGCGATTACAATGAGCAGTTCTTC. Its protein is CATSRGGTSDYNEQFF.

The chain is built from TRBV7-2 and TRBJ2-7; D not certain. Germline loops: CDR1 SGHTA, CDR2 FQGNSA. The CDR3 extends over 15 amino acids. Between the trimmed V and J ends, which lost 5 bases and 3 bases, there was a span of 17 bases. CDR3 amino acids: CASSPHFSRHYEQYF. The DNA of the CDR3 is TGTGCCAGCAGCCCCCACTTTTCCCGGCACTACGAGCAGTACTTC. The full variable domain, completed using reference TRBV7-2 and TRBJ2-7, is GAGVSQSPSNKVTEKGKDVELRCDPISGHTALYWYRQSLGQGLEFLIYFQGNSAPDKSGLPSDRFSAERTGGSVSTLTIQRTQQEDSAVYLCASSPHFSRHYEQYFGPGTRLTVT.

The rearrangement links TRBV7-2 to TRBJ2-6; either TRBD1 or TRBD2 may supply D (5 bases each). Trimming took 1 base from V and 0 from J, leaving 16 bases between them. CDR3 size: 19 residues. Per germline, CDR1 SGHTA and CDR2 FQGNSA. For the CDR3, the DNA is TGTGCCAGCAGCTTAGTATCTGGGACGCCGAGCTCTGGGGCCAACGTCCTGACTTTC. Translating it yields CASSLVSGTPSSGANVLTF.

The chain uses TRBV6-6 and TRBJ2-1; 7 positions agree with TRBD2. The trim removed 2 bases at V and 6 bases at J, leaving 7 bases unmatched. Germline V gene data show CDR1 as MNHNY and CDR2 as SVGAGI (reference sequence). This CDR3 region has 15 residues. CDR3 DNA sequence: TGTGCCAGCAGTTACCTTGCGGGAGCGGCCAATGAGCAGTTCTTC. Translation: CASSYLAGAANEQFF.

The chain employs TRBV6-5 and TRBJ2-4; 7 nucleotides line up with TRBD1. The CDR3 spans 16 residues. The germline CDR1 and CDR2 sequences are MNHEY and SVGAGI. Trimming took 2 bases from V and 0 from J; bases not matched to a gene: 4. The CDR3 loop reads CASSYGQAVAKNIQYF. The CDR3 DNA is TGTGCCAGCAGTTACGGACAGGCAGTAGCCAAAAACATTCAGTACTTC.

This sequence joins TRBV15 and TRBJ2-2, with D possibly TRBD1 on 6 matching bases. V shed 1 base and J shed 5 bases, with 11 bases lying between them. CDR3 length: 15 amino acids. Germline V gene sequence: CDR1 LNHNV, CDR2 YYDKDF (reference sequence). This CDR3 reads CATSRVGRGTGELFF. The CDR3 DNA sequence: TGTGCCACCAGCAGAGTCGGCAGGGGAACCGGGGAGCTGTTTTTT. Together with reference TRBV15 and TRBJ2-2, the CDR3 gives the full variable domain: DAMVIQNPRYQVTQFGKPVTLSCSQTLNHNVMYWYQQKSSQAPKLLFHYYDKDFNNEADTPDNFQSRRPNTSFCFLDIRSPGLGDTAMYLCATSRVGRGTGELFFGEGSRLTVL.

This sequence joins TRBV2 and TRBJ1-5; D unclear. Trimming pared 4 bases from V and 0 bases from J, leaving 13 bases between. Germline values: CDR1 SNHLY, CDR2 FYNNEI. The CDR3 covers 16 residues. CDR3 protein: CASSGGLGYSNQPQHF. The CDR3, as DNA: TGTGCCAGCAGTGGGGGATTAGGGTATAGCAATCAGCCCCAGCATTTT.

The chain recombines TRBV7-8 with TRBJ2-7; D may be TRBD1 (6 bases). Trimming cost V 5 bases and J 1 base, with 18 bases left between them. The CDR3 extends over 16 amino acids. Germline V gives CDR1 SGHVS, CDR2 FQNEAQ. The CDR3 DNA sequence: TGTGCCAGCAGCCTAGAGAGGGTGCAGGGGTCCTACGAGCAGTACTTC. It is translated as CASSLERVQGSYEQYF.

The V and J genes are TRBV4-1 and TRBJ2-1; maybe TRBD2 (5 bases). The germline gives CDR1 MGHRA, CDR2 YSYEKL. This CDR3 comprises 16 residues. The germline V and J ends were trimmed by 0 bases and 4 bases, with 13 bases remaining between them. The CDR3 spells CASSQDSSGVYNEQFF. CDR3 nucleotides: TGCGCCAGCAGCCAAGATTCCAGCGGAGTTTACAATGAGCAGTTCTTC.

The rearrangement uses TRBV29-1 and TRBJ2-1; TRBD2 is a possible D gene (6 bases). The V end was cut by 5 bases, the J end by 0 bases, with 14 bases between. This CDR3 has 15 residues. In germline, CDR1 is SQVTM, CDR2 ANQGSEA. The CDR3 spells CSVFPAGSSYNEQFF. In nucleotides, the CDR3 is TGCAGCGTTTTCCCTGCCGGGAGCTCCTACAATGAGCAGTTCTTC.

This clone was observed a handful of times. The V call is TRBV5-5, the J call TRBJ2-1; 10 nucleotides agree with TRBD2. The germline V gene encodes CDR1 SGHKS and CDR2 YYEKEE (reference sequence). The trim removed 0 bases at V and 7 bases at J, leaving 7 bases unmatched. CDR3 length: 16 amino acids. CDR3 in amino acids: CASSLGVAGGNNEQFF. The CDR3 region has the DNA TGTGCCAGCAGCTTGGGAGTAGCGGGAGGTAATAATGAGCAGTTCTTC.

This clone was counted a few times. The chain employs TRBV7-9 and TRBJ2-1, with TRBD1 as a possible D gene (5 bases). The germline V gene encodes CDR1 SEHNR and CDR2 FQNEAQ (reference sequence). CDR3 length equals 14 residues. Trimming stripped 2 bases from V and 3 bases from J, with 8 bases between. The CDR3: CASSLKGVYNEQFF. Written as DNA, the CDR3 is TGTGCCAGCAGCTTAAAAGGGGTCTACAATGAGCAGTTCTTC.

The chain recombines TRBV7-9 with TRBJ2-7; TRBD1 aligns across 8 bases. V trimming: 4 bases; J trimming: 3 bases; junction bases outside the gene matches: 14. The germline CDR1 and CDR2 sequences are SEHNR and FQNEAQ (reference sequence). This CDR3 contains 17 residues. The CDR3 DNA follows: TGTGCCAGCAGCTGGCCCAGGGCTACAGGGGGGAGCTACGAGCAGTACTTC. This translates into CASSWPRATGGSYEQYF. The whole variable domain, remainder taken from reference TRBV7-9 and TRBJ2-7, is DTGVSQNPRHKITKRGQNVTFRCDPISEHNRLYWYRQTLGQGPEFLTYFQNEAQLEKSRLLSDRFSAERPKGSFSTLEIQRTEQGDSAMYLCASSWPRATGGSYEQYFGPGTRLTVT.

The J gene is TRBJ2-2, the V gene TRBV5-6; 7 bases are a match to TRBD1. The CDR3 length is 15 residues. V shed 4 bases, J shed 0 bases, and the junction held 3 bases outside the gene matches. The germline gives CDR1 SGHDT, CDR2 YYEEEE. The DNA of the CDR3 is TGTGCCAGCAGCACTGGACAGGCGAACACCGGGGAGCTGTTTTTT. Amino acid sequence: CASSTGQANTGELFF.

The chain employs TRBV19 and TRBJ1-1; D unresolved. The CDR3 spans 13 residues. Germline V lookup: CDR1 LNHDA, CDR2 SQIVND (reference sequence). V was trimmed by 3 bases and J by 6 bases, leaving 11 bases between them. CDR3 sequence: CASSMVEGAEAFF. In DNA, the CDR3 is TGTGCCAGTAGTATGGTAGAGGGCGCTGAAGCTTTCTTT.

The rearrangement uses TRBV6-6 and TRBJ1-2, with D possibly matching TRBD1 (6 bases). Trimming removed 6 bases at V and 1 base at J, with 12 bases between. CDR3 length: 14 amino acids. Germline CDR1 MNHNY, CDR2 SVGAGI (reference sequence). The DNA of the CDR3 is TGTGCCAGCAGAACGGACAGCCGTAACTATGGCTACACCTTC. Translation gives CASRTDSRNYGYTF.

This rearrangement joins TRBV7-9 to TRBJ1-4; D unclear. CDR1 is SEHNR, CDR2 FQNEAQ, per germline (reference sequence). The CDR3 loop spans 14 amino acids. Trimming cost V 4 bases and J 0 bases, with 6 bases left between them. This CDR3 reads CASSSESTNEKLFF. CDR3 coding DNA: TGTGCCAGCAGCTCCGAATCAACTAATGAAAAACTGTTTTTT.

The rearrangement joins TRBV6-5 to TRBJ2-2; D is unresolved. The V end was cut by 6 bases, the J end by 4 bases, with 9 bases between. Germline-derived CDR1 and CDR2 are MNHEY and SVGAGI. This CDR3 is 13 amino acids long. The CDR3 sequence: CASSPSGTGELFF. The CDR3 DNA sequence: TGTGCCAGCAGCCCCTCAGGCACCGGGGAGCTGTTTTTT.

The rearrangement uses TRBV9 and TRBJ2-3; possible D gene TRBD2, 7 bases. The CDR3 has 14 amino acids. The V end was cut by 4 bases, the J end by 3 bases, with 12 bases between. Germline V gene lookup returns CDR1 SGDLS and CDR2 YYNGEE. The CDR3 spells CASSLGGGTDTQYF. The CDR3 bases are TGTGCCAGCAGCCTAGGGGGGGGTACAGATACGCAGTATTTT.

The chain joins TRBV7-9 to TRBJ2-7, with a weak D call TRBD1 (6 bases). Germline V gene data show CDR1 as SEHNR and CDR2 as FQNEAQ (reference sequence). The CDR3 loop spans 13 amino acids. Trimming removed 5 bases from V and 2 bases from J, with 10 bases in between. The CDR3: CASSLGTTYEQYF. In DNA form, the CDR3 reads TGTGCCAGCAGCCTCGGGACAACCTACGAGCAGTACTTC.

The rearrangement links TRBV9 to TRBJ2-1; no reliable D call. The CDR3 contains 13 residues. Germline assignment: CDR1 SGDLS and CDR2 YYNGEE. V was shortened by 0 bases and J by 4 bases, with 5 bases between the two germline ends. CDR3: CASSVEEYNEQFF. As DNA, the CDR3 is TGTGCCAGCAGCGTAGAGGAGTACAATGAGCAGTTCTTC. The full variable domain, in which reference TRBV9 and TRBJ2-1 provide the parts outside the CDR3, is DSGVTQTPKHLITATGQRVTLRCSPRSGDLSVYWYQQSLDQGLQFLIQYYNGEERAKGNILERFSAQQFPDLHSELNLSSLELGDSALYFCASSVEEYNEQFFGPGTRLTVL.

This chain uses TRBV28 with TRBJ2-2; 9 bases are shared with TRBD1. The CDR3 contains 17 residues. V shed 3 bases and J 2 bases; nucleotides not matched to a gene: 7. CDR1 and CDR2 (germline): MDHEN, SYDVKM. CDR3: CASSLRDRVRNTGELFF. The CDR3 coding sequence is TGTGCCAGCAGTTTGAGGGACAGGGTGCGTAACACCGGGGAGCTGTTTTTT. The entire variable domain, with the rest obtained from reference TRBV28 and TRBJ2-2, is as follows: DVKVTQSSRYLVKRTGEKVFLECVQDMDHENMFWYRQDPGLGLRLIYFSYDVKMKEKGDIPEGYSVSREKKERFSLILESASTNQTSMYLCASSLRDRVRNTGELFFGEGSRLTVL.

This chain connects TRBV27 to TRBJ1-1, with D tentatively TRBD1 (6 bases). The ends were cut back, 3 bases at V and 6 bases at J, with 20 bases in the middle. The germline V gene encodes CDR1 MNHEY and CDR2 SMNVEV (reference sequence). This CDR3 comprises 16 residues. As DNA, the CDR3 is TGTGCCAGCAGTTTCCGACGGACAGATCAAGGGGCTGAAGCTTTCTTT. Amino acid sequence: CASSFRRTDQGAEAFF.